Below are 18 T cell receptor beta chains sequenced from a single sample in a study of Ad26.COV2.S vaccination and SARS-CoV-2 variants. Treatment given: 19 received Ad26.COV2.S at low or high dose, single or two shots; a few received placebo; per-sample allocation not given. Samples analyzed were those drawn on day 63 after the first vaccine or placebo injection. TCRdb's copy holds only in-frame clones and misses some; the assay was immunoSEQ multiplex PCR. The profile shows fewer than 500,000 clones, more than 80% of them singletons. This specimen consisted of peripheral blood, obtained in a trial of Ad26.COV2.S vaccine versus placebo. The receptors were sampled from a person between 18 and 60 years old who received the Ad26.COV2.S COVID-19 vaccine or a placebo.

V and J are TRBV25-1 and TRBJ1-1, with 11 bases fitting TRBD1. Germline-derived CDR1 and CDR2 are MGHDK and SYGVNS. This CDR3 is built from 16 residues. After removal of 7 bases from V and 1 base from J, the junction contained 8 bases not matched to a gene. CDR3 residues: CASTPGQGAGNTEAFF. The CDR3 nucleotides read TGTGCCAGCACCCCTGGACAGGGGGCCGGGAACACTGAAGCTTTCTTT.

V is TRBV4-2 and J is TRBJ2-7, with 12 bases aligning to TRBD2. Trimming removed 7 bases from V and 5 bases from J; junction bases left unmatched: 12. The CDR3 loop spans 16 amino acids. The V gene's germline CDR1 is LGHNA and CDR2 YNFKEQ. The CDR3 region is CASTPRTSGTLDEQYF. The CDR3 nucleotides are TGTGCCAGCACCCCCAGGACTAGCGGGACCTTGGACGAGCAGTACTTC.

The rearrangement links TRBV3-1 (or the pseudogene TRBV3-2) to TRBJ1-2; TRBD1 might be the D (6 bases). Germline V gene lookup returns CDR1 LGHDT and CDR2 YNNKEL (reference sequence). The CDR3 has 15 residues. V was trimmed by 3 bases and J by 2 bases, leaving 13 bases between them. In nucleotides, the CDR3 is TGTGCCAGCAGCCACCCCCACACAGGGAACTATGGCTACACCTTC. The encoded protein is CASSHPHTGNYGYTF.

This sequence joins TRBV6-2 or TRBV6-3 and TRBJ2-5; TRBD2 matches at 14 bases. Germline assignment: CDR1 MNHEY and CDR2 SVGEGT. Trimming cost V 5 bases and J 5 bases; bases outside gene matches: 7. The CDR3 totals 16 residues. The DNA of the CDR3 is TGTGCCAGCAGTATGGGGACTAGCGGGAGTTGGGAGACCCAGTACTTC. As protein: CASSMGTSGSWETQYF.

This chain joins TRBV9 and TRBJ2-7, with 7 bases identical to TRBD1. Germline values: CDR1 SGDLS, CDR2 YYNGEE. Trimming cost V 3 bases and J 3 bases; bases outside gene matches: 9. The CDR3 spans 15 residues. In nucleotides, the CDR3 is TGTGCCAGCAGCGCCCCGGGACAGAGCTACTACGAGCAGTACTTC. Protein product: CASSAPGQSYYEQYF.

The chain is built from TRBV5-5 and TRBJ1-4; D not resolved. Trimming left V 0 bases short and J 0 bases short, with 6 bases between. CDR1 is SGHKS, CDR2 YYEKEE, per germline (reference sequence). The CDR3 length is 15 residues. CDR3 residues: CASSLGPATNEKLFF. In DNA form, the CDR3 reads TGTGCCAGCAGCTTGGGCCCCGCAACTAATGAAAAACTGTTTTTT.

The chain links TRBV28 to TRBJ2-7, with 9 bases lining up with TRBD2. The trim removed 3 bases at V and 3 bases at J, leaving 6 bases unmatched. Germline-derived CDR1 and CDR2 are MDHEN and SYDVKM. This CDR3 is built from 15 residues. The CDR3 region is CASSFSLAGLYEQYF. CDR3 DNA sequence: TGTGCCAGCAGTTTTAGTCTAGCGGGACTCTACGAGCAGTACTTC.

Details on this clone: The sample contains more than one DNA sequence encoding this CDR3. The chain combines TRBV19 with TRBJ2-7; 11 bases are a match to TRBD2. CDR3 length: 14 residues. With 5 bases clipped from V and 4 bases from J, the junction kept 4 bases outside the gene matches. Germline V gives CDR1 LNHDA, CDR2 SQIVND (reference sequence). The CDR3 DNA follows: TGTGCCAGTAGTCCGGGGACTAGCGGTTACGAGCAGTACTTC. Its translation is CASSPGTSGYEQYF.

The chain uses TRBV30 and TRBJ2-1; D not certain. This CDR3 region has 13 residues. The V gene lost 3 bases and the J gene lost 3 bases, with 9 bases spanning the gap. CDR1 and CDR2 from the germline V gene are GTSNPN and SVGIG (reference sequence). The CDR3 DNA follows: TGTGCCTGGAGAAAGGGAAGCTACAATGAGCAGTTCTTC. Its translation is CAWRKGSYNEQFF.

V usage is TRBV6-5 and J usage is TRBJ2-7; TRBD1 is a possible D gene (6 bases). Germline lookup yields CDR1 MNHEY and CDR2 SVGAGI. Deletions cut 4 bases from V and 5 bases from J, with 15 bases between. The CDR3 consists of 14 residues. The CDR3 nucleotides are TGTGCCAGCAGTTCCCGGGACACCCTTGACGAGCAGTACTTC. This sequence encodes CASSSRDTLDEQYF.

The CDR3: CAISESKGIDTEAFF. The CDR3 DNA follows: TGTGCCATCAGTGAGTCGAAGGGGATAGACACTGAAGCTTTCTTT. The chain combines TRBV10-3 with TRBJ1-1, with D perhaps matching TRBD1 (5 bases). Germline V gene sequence: CDR1 ENHRY, CDR2 SYGVKD. The germline V and J ends were trimmed by 0 bases and 3 bases, with 11 bases remaining between them. The CDR3 extends over 15 amino acids.

The chain couples TRBV28 to TRBJ2-2; D is unclear. The CDR3 has 14 residues. CDR1 is MDHEN and CDR2 is SYDVKM in the germline V gene. V was clipped by 6 bases and J by 1 base, with 9 bases between them. The CDR3 is CASRSGQNTGELFF. The CDR3 coding sequence is TGTGCCAGCAGAAGTGGGCAGAACACCGGGGAGCTGTTTTTT.

V usage is TRBV7-9 and J usage is TRBJ1-4, with no clear D. Germline CDR1 is SEHNR and CDR2 is FQNEAQ (reference sequence). This CDR3 is 14 amino acids long. V lost 2 bases, J lost 0 bases, and 4 bases lay in between. The CDR3 reads CASSLLATNEKLFF. The CDR3, as DNA: TGTGCCAGCAGCTTATTGGCAACTAATGAAAAACTGTTTTTT. Complete variable domain (other parts from reference TRBV7-9 and TRBJ1-4): DTGVSQNPRHKITKRGQNVTFRCDPISEHNRLYWYRQTLGQGPEFLTYFQNEAQLEKSRLLSDRFSAERPKGSFSTLEIQRTEQGDSAMYLCASSLLATNEKLFFGSGTQLSVL.

The chain carries TRBV3-1 (or the pseudogene TRBV3-2) and TRBJ2-3; 13 nucleotides agree with TRBD2. Germline loops: CDR1 LGHDT, CDR2 YNNKEL (reference sequence). CDR3 size: 18 residues. With 1 base clipped from V and 3 bases from J, the junction kept 7 bases outside the gene matches. In DNA, the CDR3 is TGTGCCAGCAGCCAAGGGACTAGCGGGAGAATAGTTACAGATACGCAGTATTTT. As protein: CASSQGTSGRIVTDTQYF.

The chain couples TRBV5-4 to TRBJ2-7; no firm D call. Between the trimmed V and J ends, which lost 4 bases and 0 bases, there was a span of 17 bases. CDR3 length equals 16 residues. Germline lookup yields CDR1 SGHNT and CDR2 YYREEE (reference sequence). In DNA form, the CDR3 reads TGTGCCAGCAGCCCGACCGACTGGAAACCCTCCTACGAGCAGTACTTC. Encoded protein: CASSPTDWKPSYEQYF.

This chain uses TRBV3-1 (or the pseudogene TRBV3-2) with TRBJ2-1; TRBD1 is a possible D gene (5 bases). Germline assignment: CDR1 LGHDT and CDR2 YNNKEL (reference sequence). The CDR3 covers 12 residues. V gave up 3 bases and J gave up 10 bases, with 10 bases separating them. The DNA of the CDR3 is TGTGCCAGCAGCCACCTGGGGCTGGAGCAGTTCTTC. This codes for CASSHLGLEQFF.

The rearrangement links TRBV7-2 to TRBJ2-2, with 8 bases aligning to TRBD2. Trimming cost V 5 bases and J 5 bases; bases outside gene matches: 10. The CDR3 loop spans 16 amino acids. Germline CDR1 and CDR2: SGHTA and FQGNSA. The CDR3 bases are TGTGCCAGCAGCCGCCGCAGCGGGAGATATACCGGGGAGCTGTTTTTT. Translation: CASSRRSGRYTGELFF.

The chain joins TRBV5-1 to TRBJ2-7; TRBD2 might be the D (5 bases). V lost 2 bases and J 3 bases, leaving 12 bases between the germline ends. The germline gives CDR1 SGHRS, CDR2 YFSETQ. The CDR3 totals 14 residues. The CDR3 loop is CASSFGVTDYEQYF. CDR3 in DNA: TGCGCCAGCAGCTTCGGGGTTACGGACTACGAGCAGTACTTC.